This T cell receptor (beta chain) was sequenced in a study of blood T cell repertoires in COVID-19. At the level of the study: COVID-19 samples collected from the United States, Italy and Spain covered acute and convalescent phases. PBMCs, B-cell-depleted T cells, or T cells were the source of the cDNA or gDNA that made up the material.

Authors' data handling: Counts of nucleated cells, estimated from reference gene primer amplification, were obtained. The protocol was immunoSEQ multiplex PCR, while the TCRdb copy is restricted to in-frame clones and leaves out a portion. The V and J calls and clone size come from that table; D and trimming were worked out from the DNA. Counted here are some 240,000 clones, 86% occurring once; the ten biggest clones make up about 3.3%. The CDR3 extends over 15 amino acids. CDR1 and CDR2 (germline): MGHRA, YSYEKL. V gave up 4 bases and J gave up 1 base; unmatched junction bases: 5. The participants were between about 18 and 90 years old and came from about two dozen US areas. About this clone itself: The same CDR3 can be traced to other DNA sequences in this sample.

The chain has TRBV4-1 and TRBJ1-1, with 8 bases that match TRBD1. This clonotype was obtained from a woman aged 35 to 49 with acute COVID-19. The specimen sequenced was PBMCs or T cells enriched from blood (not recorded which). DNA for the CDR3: TGCGCCAGCAGCCGCGGACAGGGAGGGAACACTGAAGCTTTCTTT. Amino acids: CASSRGQGGNTEAFF.